The 10 T cell receptor beta chains listed next were all sequenced from one sample in a study of graft-versus-host responses after intestinal transplantation. Antigen specificity for these receptors is unknown. Measured with immunoSEQ multiplex PCR; TCRdb has only the in-frame clones, and not every one. The sample has around 97,000 clones, 93% seen once. The material sequenced was unstimulated CD8+ T cells sorted from spleen or lymph node cells, taken before intestinal transplant. These receptors all come from a human donor who received an intestinal transplant.

V and J are TRBV19 and TRBJ2-7; 9 bases are a match to TRBD2. From germline, CDR1 is LNHDA and CDR2 SQIVND (reference sequence). After removal of 3 bases from V and 4 bases from J, the junction contained 7 bases not matched to a gene. The CDR3 length is 15 residues. The CDR3 is CASSIVAGDVYEQYF. DNA for the CDR3: TGTGCCAGTAGTATTGTAGCGGGGGACGTATACGAGCAGTACTTC.

The J gene is TRBJ2-1, the V gene TRBV6-6; 7 nucleotides match TRBD1. The V and J ends lost 6 bases and 8 bases, in that order; junction bases with no gene match: 10. The CDR3 spans 14 residues. Germline-derived CDR1 and CDR2 are MNHNY and SVGAGI (reference sequence). CDR3: CASSHQTGKYEQFF. The CDR3 DNA is TGTGCCAGCAGCCACCAGACAGGGAAATATGAGCAGTTCTTC.

The J gene is TRBJ1-3, the V gene TRBV7-9; D unclear. Trimming removed 4 bases at V and 2 bases at J, with 3 bases between. From germline, CDR1 is SEHNR and CDR2 FQNEAQ (reference sequence). The CDR3 sequence is 12 residues long. CDR3 sequence: CASSYPGNTIYF. In nucleotides, the CDR3 is TGTGCCAGCAGCTATCCTGGAAACACCATATATTTT.

This clone has only one observation. V and J are TRBV7-9 and TRBJ2-5; 11 nucleotides agree with TRBD2. V gave up 4 bases and J gave up 2 bases; unmatched junction bases: 9. The CDR3 spans 17 residues. Germline assignment: CDR1 SEHNR and CDR2 FQNEAQ (reference sequence). CDR3 residues: CASSSRLAGSSQETQYF. CDR3 sequence (DNA): TGTGCCAGCAGCTCGAGACTAGCGGGGAGCTCTCAAGAGACCCAGTACTTC.

This chain links TRBV4-1 with TRBJ1-4; possibly TRBD1 for D (6 bases). The germline gives CDR1 MGHRA, CDR2 YSYEKL. CDR3 length: 14 residues. V was pared by 0 bases and J by 5 bases, with 7 bases between. The CDR3 DNA reads TGCGCCAGCAGCCAAGAGACAGGAAATGAAAAACTGTTTTTT. Its protein product is CASSQETGNEKLFF.

The chain joins TRBV27 to TRBJ1-3; D is ambiguous. Germline CDR1 MNHEY, CDR2 SMNVEV (reference sequence). V lost 2 bases, J lost 0 bases, and 8 bases lay in between. CDR3 size: 15 residues. CDR3 sequence reads: CASSLDGSSGNTIYF. CDR3 in DNA: TGTGCCAGCAGTTTAGACGGCAGCTCTGGAAACACCATATATTTT.

The chain couples TRBV11-3 to TRBJ2-7; perhaps D is TRBD1 or TRBD2 (5 bases each). The length of the CDR3 is 15 residues. CDR1 and CDR2 from the germline V gene are SGHNT and YENEEA. V dropped 5 bases and J dropped 3 bases, with 17 bases sitting between them. The DNA of the CDR3 is TGTGCCAGCAGCCTCTCTGAGGGGATCGGCTACGAGCAGTACTTC. It translates to CASSLSEGIGYEQYF.

This clone was detected once. The chain has TRBV2 and TRBJ2-3; D not certain. The CDR3 is 12 amino acids. V lost 5 bases and J lost 3, with 6 bases in between. Germline values: CDR1 SNHLY, CDR2 FYNNEI. CDR3: CASSSSTDTQYF. Here the CDR3 DNA reads TGTGCCAGCAGTTCCTCGACAGATACGCAGTATTTT. The complete variable domain, with remaining parts taken from reference TRBV2 and TRBJ2-3, reads EPEVTQTPSHQVTQMGQEVILRCVPISNHLYFYWYRQILGQKVEFLVSFYNNEISEKSEIFDDQFSVERPDGSNFTLKIRSTKLEDSAMYFCASSSSTDTQYFGPGTRLTVL.

V and J are TRBV6-1 and TRBJ1-5, with D unclear. Per the germline V gene, CDR1 is MNHNS and CDR2 is SASEGT. CDR3 length equals 14 residues. Trimming pared 7 bases from V and 0 bases from J, leaving 10 bases between. The CDR3 DNA reads as TGTGCCAGCACCCCGGACCTTAGCAATCAGCCCCAGCATTTT. Protein product: CASTPDLSNQPQHF.

J is TRBJ2-7 and V is TRBV5-6; D possibly matches TRBD1 or TRBD2 (5 bases each). The germline V gene encodes CDR1 SGHDT and CDR2 YYEEEE. This CDR3 contains 14 residues. V lost 1 base and J lost 4, with 12 bases in between. The CDR3 protein is CASSLRGDEYEQYF. The DNA of the CDR3 is TGTGCCAGCAGCTTGAGAGGGGACGAATACGAGCAGTACTTC.